The text below deals with one T cell receptor (beta chain). The CDR3 covers 19 residues. Using immunoSEQ multiplex PCR, the repertoire was profiled, and TCRdb retains in-frame clones only, with some absent. The table includes 54,000 or so clones, 95% detected once. The sample comes from a study of control samples from healthy donors and cancer patients. The receptor's source is a man younger than 45 in good health. This chain uses TRBV21-1 with TRBJ2-5; the table gives TRBD1 as D, unverified against the DNA. TRBV21-1 is a listed pseudogene. Sequenced input: blood. CDR3 DNA: TGTGCCAGCAGCAAAGTCGTTGGACAGAATCTACGGCAAGCGGAGACCCAGTACTTC. Residues: CASSKVVGQNLRQAETQYF.